The 10 T cell receptor beta chains below come from one sample, sequenced in a study of response to subunit inactivated influenza vaccine. TCRdb called the RT-PCR reads again in MiXCR, with one record for every CDR3 protein. Of over 300,000 distinct CDR3 sequences in the sample, 20% to 25% are singletons; the top ten hold roughly 10%. The sample consisted of PBMCs from blood, taken around 22 months after vaccination. Receptors were obtained from a man in his fifties or sixties who received an inactivated influenza vaccine.

The chain couples TRBV21-1 to TRBJ2-7. TRBV21-1 represents a pseudogene. This CDR3 has 13 residues. The CDR3 loop is CASSKWSSYEQYF. In nucleotides, the CDR3 is TGTGCCAGCAGCAAATGGAGCTCCTACGAGCAGTACTTC.

This clonotype was picked up a small number of times. The rearrangement joins TRBV10-3 to TRBJ2-2; 9 bases agree with TRBD1. Losses at the gene ends were 1 base for V and 2 bases for J; bases not matched to a gene: 2. Germline V gene data show CDR1 as ENHRY and CDR2 as SYGVKD. CDR3 length equals 16 residues. The CDR3 loop is CAISEWTGANTGELFF. CDR3 DNA: TGTGCCATCAGTGAGTGGACAGGGGCTAACACCGGGGAGCTGTTTTTT.

This clonotype was observed a handful of times. The chain recombines TRBV24-1 with TRBJ1-2; D gene unclear. The CDR3 spans 12 residues. Germline CDR1 is KGHDR and CDR2 is SFDVKD. V was pared by 4 bases and J by 3 bases, with 5 bases between. This CDR3 reads CATSDRYYGYTF. CDR3 in DNA: TGTGCCACCAGTGACAGGTACTATGGCTACACCTTC.

The gene calls are TRBV20-1 and TRBJ2-4; tentatively, D is TRBD2 (7 bases). Germline V gene sequence: CDR1 DFQATT, CDR2 SNEGSKA (reference sequence). Trimming pared 5 bases from V and 14 bases from J, leaving 28 bases between. The CDR3 contains 15 residues. The CDR3 nucleotides read TGCAGTGCTCCCGCGGGGGCTGACTACCGGTACACCGAGTACTTC. Translating it yields CSAPAGADYRYTEYF.

The chain couples TRBV20-1 to TRBJ2-1; D possibly corresponds to TRBD2 (5 bases). CDR3 length: 16 amino acids. Trimming removed 6 bases at V and 0 bases at J, with 18 bases between. The germline CDR1 and CDR2 sequences are DFQATT and SNEGSKA (reference sequence). Written as DNA, the CDR3 is TGCAGTGCCGACGACTACTCTCAGAGCTCCTACAATGAGCAGTTCTTC. Protein sequence: CSADDYSQSSYNEQFF.

This clonotype was found a few times. The chain has TRBV4-3 and TRBJ1-6; D uncertain. V shed 0 bases and J shed 6 bases, with 9 bases lying between them. Germline loops: CDR1 LGHNA, CDR2 YSLEER. CDR3 length equals 15 residues. CDR3 nucleotides: TGCGCCAGCAGCCAAGAAACGGACCCTAATTCACCCCTCCACTTT. Its translation is CASSQETDPNSPLHF.

J is TRBJ1-2 and V is TRBV7-2; 7 nucleotides align to TRBD1. Trimming took 5 bases from V and 10 from J; bases not matched to a gene: 13. The CDR3 has 14 amino acids. Germline V gene lookup returns CDR1 SGHTA and CDR2 FQGNSA. The CDR3 here is CASSTYRGGLVYTF. The CDR3 DNA reads TGTGCCAGCAGCACCTACAGGGGAGGATTGGTCTACACCTTC.

This clonotype was counted a few times. The rearrangement uses TRBV10-3 and TRBJ1-5; the match to TRBD1 covers 9 bases. Trimming cost V 3 bases and J 1 base; bases outside gene matches: 4. The CDR3 is 16 residues long. CDR1 is ENHRY, CDR2 SYGVKD, per germline. CDR3: CAISETTGGSNQPQHF. DNA of the CDR3: TGTGCCATCAGTGAAACGACAGGGGGAAGCAATCAGCCCCAGCATTTT.

At least ten counts were recorded for this clonotype. V gene TRBV5-1 combines with J gene TRBJ1-1, with TRBD1 matching over 12 bases. With 4 bases clipped from V and 5 bases from J, the junction kept 6 bases outside the gene matches. Germline assignment: CDR1 SGHRS and CDR2 YFSETQ. The CDR3 is 15 amino acids. The CDR3 coding sequence is TGCGCCAGCAGCGGCGGGACAGGGGGCGTAACTGAAGCTTTCTTT. This translates into CASSGGTGGVTEAFF. The full variable domain, its missing parts supplied by reference TRBV5-1 and TRBJ1-1, is KAGVTQTPRYLIKTRGQQVTLSCSPISGHRSVSWYQQTPGQGLQFLFEYFSETQRNKGNFPGRFSGRQFSNSRSEMNVSTLELGDSALYLCASSGGTGGVTEAFFGQGTRLTVV.

This clonotype was seen a few times. The rearrangement joins TRBV3-1 to TRBJ1-3; D is ambiguous. The CDR3 length is 14 residues. Trimming left V 5 bases short and J 4 bases short, with 12 bases between. From germline, CDR1 is LGHDT and CDR2 YNNKEL (reference sequence). This chain's CDR3 is CASSNLGLGNTIYF. CDR3 DNA sequence: TGTGCCAGCAGCAACTTAGGGCTAGGAAACACCATATATTTT.